Presented here are 2 T cell receptor beta chains from one specimen sequenced in a study of human T cells and chemical hapten exposure (TCRdb year 2021). Read against the paper, the sample's time point label means: patch test 1, 2 weeks after DPC sensitization. This sample's treatment or condition label indicates: therapeutic diphenylcyclopropenone sensitization with weekly scalp DPC. Preparation of the library involved RACE. Instrument on record: NextSeq 500. The public reads were reanalyzed by TCRdb: fastp trimming at Q25, MiXCR alignment, in-frame beta chains only. Every CDR3 protein is listed once, alongside the most common genes and DNA of its rows. The sample yields around 110,000 distinct CDR3 sequences; 12% were counted once. 1.4% of the sample is held by the ten biggest clonotypes. Sequencing used whole blood, obtained in connection with sensitization to the hapten diphenylcyclopropenone (DPC). The receptors originated from a woman between 45 and 65 years old with alopecia areata. Some clones in this sample may be carry-over from other donors' samples.

This clonotype was observed many times. V is TRBV7-9 and J is TRBJ2-1; 8 nucleotides agree with TRBD2. The junction had 12 bases not matched to a gene; V was cut back by 8 bases and J by 0 bases. The CDR3 has 17 amino acids. Germline V gene data show CDR1 as SEHNR and CDR2 as FQNEAQ (reference sequence). DNA for the CDR3: TGTGCCAGCCATGCGGGAGGAGCTTACGACTCCTACAATGAGCAGTTCTTC. Encoded protein: CASHAGGAYDSYNEQFF.

This chain links TRBV5-1 with TRBJ2-1; TRBD1 matches 8 bases. Germline-derived CDR1 and CDR2 are SGHRS and YFSETQ. V gave up 5 bases and J gave up 0 bases; unmatched junction bases: 7. CDR3 size: 16 residues. CDR3 amino acids: CASRPAGGLSYNEQFF. CDR3 bases: TGCGCCAGCAGACCGGCAGGGGGCCTCTCCTACAATGAGCAGTTCTTC.